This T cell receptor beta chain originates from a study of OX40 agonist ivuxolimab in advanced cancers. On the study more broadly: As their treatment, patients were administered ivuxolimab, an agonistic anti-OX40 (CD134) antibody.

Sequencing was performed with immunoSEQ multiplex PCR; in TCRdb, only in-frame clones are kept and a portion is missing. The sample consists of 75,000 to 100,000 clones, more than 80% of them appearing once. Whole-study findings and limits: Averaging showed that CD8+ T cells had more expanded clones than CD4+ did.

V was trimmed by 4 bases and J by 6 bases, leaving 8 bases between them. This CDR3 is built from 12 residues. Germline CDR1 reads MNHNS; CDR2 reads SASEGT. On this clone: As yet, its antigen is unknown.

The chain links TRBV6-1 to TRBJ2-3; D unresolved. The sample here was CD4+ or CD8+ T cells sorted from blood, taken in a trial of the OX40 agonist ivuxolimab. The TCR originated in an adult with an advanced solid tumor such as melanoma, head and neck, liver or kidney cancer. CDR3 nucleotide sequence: TGTGCCAGCAGTGGGGCCCAGGATACGCAGTATTTT. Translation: CASSGAQDTQYF.